The next 32 T cell receptor beta chains were all read from a single sample in a study of cytomegalovirus exposure and HLA in healthy donors. 13 Jbeta primers and 60 Vbeta primers were used for the PCR. TCRdb's copy holds only in-frame clones and misses some; the assay was immunoSEQ multiplex PCR. The sample shows 150,000 to 200,000 clones, more than 65% of them seen only once. The sample comprised PBMCs. The receptors shown here come from a man aged 50 or older in good health and CMV-seronegative.

V gene TRBV12-5 combines with J gene TRBJ2-7; tentative D call: TRBD1 (6 bases). Germline loops: CDR1 LGHNT, CDR2 FRNRAP. V lost 6 bases and J lost 3, with 24 bases in between. The CDR3 loop spans 17 amino acids. DNA for the CDR3: TGTGCTAGTGGCCCCGGGACCAGGGGATTGGTTAGCTACGAGCAGTACTTC. Residues: CASGPGTRGLVSYEQYF.

This clone occurred once. The V gene is TRBV15, the J gene TRBJ2-1; D not resolved. The CDR3 runs to 15 residues. Germline V gives CDR1 LNHNV, CDR2 YYDKDF (reference sequence). Trimming stripped 0 bases from V and 0 bases from J, with 6 bases between. DNA for the CDR3: TGTGCCACCAGCAGAGAGTTGAGCTCCTACAATGAGCAGTTCTTC. It codes for CATSRELSSYNEQFF.

The V call is TRBV6-5, the J call TRBJ2-1, with no clear D. Germline V gives CDR1 MNHEY, CDR2 SVGAGI. This CDR3 spans 12 amino acids. V was cut by 5 bases and J by 9 bases, with 11 bases left in between. CDR3 sequence (DNA): TGTGCCAGCAGTCCCCGGCGAGGTGAGCAGTTCTTC. Translating gives CASSPRRGEQFF.

The chain links TRBV2 to TRBJ2-6; 8 nucleotides align to TRBD2. The CDR3 totals 17 residues. Trimming removed 8 bases from V and 2 bases from J; junction bases left unmatched: 11. Germline values: CDR1 SNHLY, CDR2 FYNNEI. The CDR3 loop is CASGGRPTPPGANVLTF. The CDR3 coding sequence is TGTGCCAGCGGCGGGAGGCCCACCCCGCCTGGGGCCAACGTCCTGACTTTC.

This chain connects TRBV5-1 to TRBJ1-1, with 7 positions matching TRBD1. Germline CDR1 reads SGHRS; CDR2 reads YFSETQ. The CDR3 runs to 14 residues. V was clipped by 1 base and J by 4 bases; unmatched bases: 4. As DNA, the CDR3 is TGCGCCAGCAGCTTGACAGGGGTTTTCACTGAAGCTTTCTTT. It is translated as CASSLTGVFTEAFF. The full variable domain, with the rest looked up from reference TRBV5-1 and TRBJ1-1, is KAGVTQTPRYLIKTRGQQVTLSCSPISGHRSVSWYQQTPGQGLQFLFEYFSETQRNKGNFPGRFSGRQFSNSRSEMNVSTLELGDSALYLCASSLTGVFTEAFFGQGTRLTVV.

The chain has TRBV6-6 and TRBJ2-7; TRBD1 aligns across 10 bases. The CDR3 totals 14 residues. J lost 6 bases, V lost 4 bases, and 6 bases had no gene match. The germline V gene encodes CDR1 MNHNY and CDR2 SVGAGI (reference sequence). The CDR3 sequence is CASSWGDRGSEQYF. CDR3 nucleotide sequence: TGTGCCAGCAGTTGGGGGGACAGGGGAAGCGAGCAGTACTTC.

The chain recombines TRBV7-9 with TRBJ1-2, with 7 bases lining up with TRBD1. V was pared by 2 bases and J by 7 bases, with 4 bases of the junction left unmatched. The CDR3 has 13 residues. The germline gives CDR1 SEHNR, CDR2 FQNEAQ (reference sequence). The CDR3, as DNA: TGTGCCAGCAGCTTACGACAGGGACTTGGCTACACCTTC. Translated, it gives CASSLRQGLGYTF.

The rearrangement joins TRBV20-1 to TRBJ2-3; D unresolved. This CDR3 is built from 11 residues. Germline V gene lookup returns CDR1 DFQATT and CDR2 SNEGSKA (reference sequence). The V end lost 5 bases, the J end lost 2 bases, and 5 bases lay between the germline ends. CDR3 sequence reads: CSAPFTDTQYF. The CDR3 DNA sequence: TGCAGTGCTCCGTTCACAGATACGCAGTATTTT.

This chain joins TRBV2 and TRBJ1-1, with D perhaps matching TRBD1 (6 bases). V was shortened by 6 bases and J by 5 bases, with 19 bases between the two germline ends. This CDR3 region has 15 residues. Per the germline V gene, CDR1 is SNHLY and CDR2 is FYNNEI. The CDR3 DNA reads as TGTGCCAGCAGCGAACCGGACAGCCCGGGGACTGAAGCTTTCTTT. Translating it yields CASSEPDSPGTEAFF.

V usage is TRBV11-3 and J usage is TRBJ2-4; 7 positions match TRBD1. Per germline, CDR1 SGHNT and CDR2 YENEEA. Unmatched junction bases numbered 14, after V lost 6 bases and J lost 0 bases. CDR3 length: 18 amino acids. DNA of the CDR3: TGTGCCAGCAGAAAAGATGAACAGGGGTCGCTAGCCAAAAACATTCAGTACTTC. It is translated as CASRKDEQGSLAKNIQYF.

The chain links TRBV6-5 to TRBJ1-4; 7 bases agree with TRBD1. The CDR3 is 14 residues long. Germline loops: CDR1 MNHEY, CDR2 SVGAGI. V was pared by 5 bases and J by 7 bases, with 7 bases of the junction left unmatched. The CDR3 DNA reads TGTGCCAGCAGTGGCGGGACAGCACTTGAAAAACTGTTTTTT. This gives the protein CASSGGTALEKLFF.

This clone was seen a single time. V is TRBV29-1 and J is TRBJ1-2, with 9 bases identical to TRBD1. V gave up 8 bases and J gave up 0 bases; unmatched junction bases: 4. This CDR3 is built from 13 residues. The germline V gene encodes CDR1 SQVTM and CDR2 ANQGSEA. In DNA form, the CDR3 reads TGCAGCTGCCGGGACAGGGCTAACTATGGCTACACCTTC. It codes for CSCRDRANYGYTF.

The rearrangement joins TRBV18 to TRBJ2-5; no clear D gene. Germline V gene lookup returns CDR1 KGHSH and CDR2 LQKENI. This CDR3 comprises 14 residues. V was clipped by 4 bases and J by 1 base, with 10 bases between them. For the CDR3, the DNA is TGTGCCAGCTCACTAGATCTGAGCCAAGAGACCCAGTACTTC. It yields the protein CASSLDLSQETQYF.

This chain links TRBV9 with TRBJ2-2; TRBD1 matches 8 bases. This CDR3 spans 16 amino acids. The germline CDR1 and CDR2 sequences are SGDLS and YYNGEE. The junction had 6 bases not matched to a gene; V was cut back by 4 bases and J by 1 base. The CDR3 is CASSKPGGLNTGELFF. The CDR3 coding sequence is TGTGCCAGCAGCAAACCAGGGGGCCTGAACACCGGGGAGCTGTTTTTT.

This chain links TRBV18 with TRBJ1-1, with 7 bases that match TRBD1. V lost 5 bases, J lost 1 base, and 7 bases stayed unmatched. This CDR3 is built from 15 residues. CDR1 and CDR2 from the germline V gene are KGHSH and LQKENI. The CDR3 sequence: CASSKDRVTNTEAFF. The CDR3, as DNA: TGTGCCAGCTCAAAAGACAGGGTCACGAACACTGAAGCTTTCTTT.

This rearrangement joins TRBV5-1 to TRBJ1-5; D might be TRBD1 (5 bases). The CDR3 has 15 residues. V gave up 3 bases and J gave up 4 bases, with 14 bases separating them. The germline V gene encodes CDR1 SGHRS and CDR2 YFSETQ. CDR3 DNA: TGCGCCAGCAGCTCTACAGGAGTTCCAAATCAGCCCCAGCATTTT. It codes for CASSSTGVPNQPQHF. Looking up the rest from reference TRBV5-1 and TRBJ1-5 gives the full variable domain: KAGVTQTPRYLIKTRGQQVTLSCSPISGHRSVSWYQQTPGQGLQFLFEYFSETQRNKGNFPGRFSGRQFSNSRSEMNVSTLELGDSALYLCASSSTGVPNQPQHFGDGTRLSIL.

This rearrangement joins TRBV9 to TRBJ2-5; a possible D gene is TRBD1 (6 bases). With 0 bases removed from V and 4 bases from J, the gap between germline ends came to 16 bases. The CDR3 has 16 amino acids. CDR1 and CDR2 (germline): SGDLS, YYNGEE. CDR3 bases: TGTGCCAGCAGCGTAGGGGCAGGGGCTTCCCGAGAGACCCAGTACTTC. It encodes CASSVGAGASRETQYF.

The chain combines TRBV7-6 with TRBJ2-3; 8 bases agree with TRBD2. The CDR3 has 15 residues. Per germline, CDR1 SGHVS and CDR2 FNYEAQ. Unmatched junction bases numbered 6, after V lost 5 bases and J lost 2 bases. As DNA, the CDR3 is TGTGCCAGCAGCATTAGCGGGGCCCCCACAGATACGCAGTATTTT. Protein: CASSISGAPTDTQYF.

V gene TRBV13 combines with J gene TRBJ2-3; 10 nucleotides align to TRBD2. The germline V gene encodes CDR1 PRHDT and CDR2 FYEKMQ (reference sequence). V gave up 1 base and J gave up 5 bases; unmatched junction bases: 9. The CDR3 runs to 17 residues. In DNA form, the CDR3 reads TGTGCCAGCAGCTTAGATGAGCGGGGGGGCCCTGGAGATACGCAGTATTTT. This translates into CASSLDERGGPGDTQYF.

The J gene is TRBJ2-7, the V gene TRBV10-3; 14 bases line up with TRBD2. Per germline, CDR1 ENHRY and CDR2 SYGVKD. The CDR3 runs 14 residues. Trimming cost V 6 bases and J 2 bases; bases outside gene matches: 0. The chain's CDR3 is CAIRTSGGAYEQYF. The CDR3, as DNA: TGTGCCATCAGGACTAGCGGGGGGGCCTACGAGCAGTACTTC.

CDR3 protein: CSVDGQGVDEQYF. The CDR3 DNA sequence: TGCAGCGTTGATGGACAGGGGGTCGACGAGCAGTACTTC. The V call is TRBV29-1, the J call TRBJ2-7; TRBD1 agrees at 10 bases. With V trimmed by 3 bases and J by 5 bases, 4 bases remained unmatched. Per the germline V gene, CDR1 is SQVTM and CDR2 is ANQGSEA. The CDR3 runs to 13 residues.

This clone was seen a few times. The V call is TRBV2, the J call TRBJ2-4, with 14 bases that match TRBD2. The CDR3 has 12 amino acids. Germline-derived CDR1 and CDR2 are SNHLY and FYNNEI. V lost 10 bases, J lost 13 bases, and 6 bases stayed unmatched. The CDR3 here is CATPGLAGVQYF. The CDR3 DNA is TGTGCCACCCCGGGACTAGCGGGGGTACAGTACTTC.

The V gene is TRBV7-3, the J gene TRBJ2-2; D call uncertain. The germline CDR1 and CDR2 sequences are SGHTA and FQGTGA. Trimming removed 3 bases at V and 7 bases at J, with 3 bases between. There are 11 residues in the CDR3. The CDR3 here is CASSFGGELFF. CDR3 nucleotides: TGTGCCAGCAGCTTCGGCGGGGAGCTGTTTTTT. Full variable domain (remainder filled in from reference TRBV7-3 and TRBJ2-2): GAGVSQTPSNKVTEKGKYVELRCDPISGHTALYWYRQSLGQGPEFLIYFQGTGAADDSGLPNDRFFAVRPEGSVSTLKIQRTERGDSAVYLCASSFGGELFFGEGSRLTVL.

The chain joins TRBV6-6 to TRBJ2-7, with 8 bases fitting TRBD1. J lost 6 bases, V lost 0 bases, and 4 bases had no gene match. The CDR3 extends over 14 amino acids. Germline-derived CDR1 and CDR2 are MNHNY and SVGAGI (reference sequence). The CDR3 DNA reads TGTGCCAGCAGTTACTCAGGGACAGGCGGCGAGCAGTACTTC. It translates to CASSYSGTGGEQYF.

The V call is TRBV9, the J call TRBJ2-1; 7 nucleotides agree with TRBD2. With V trimmed by 4 bases and J by 0 bases, 4 bases remained unmatched. The CDR3 is 15 amino acids. Germline values: CDR1 SGDLS, CDR2 YYNGEE. CDR3 nucleotides: TGTGCCAGCAGCCCCGGGGGGAGCTCCTACAATGAGCAGTTCTTC. Its protein is CASSPGGSSYNEQFF. Based on the CDR3 plus reference TRBV9 and TRBJ2-1, the full variable domain is DSGVTQTPKHLITATGQRVTLRCSPRSGDLSVYWYQQSLDQGLQFLIQYYNGEERAKGNILERFSAQQFPDLHSELNLSSLELGDSALYFCASSPGGSSYNEQFFGPGTRLTVL.

The chain carries TRBV9 and TRBJ2-5; 9 positions match TRBD2. Trimming removed 2 bases from V and 1 base from J; junction bases left unmatched: 3. Germline-derived CDR1 and CDR2 are SGDLS and YYNGEE. The CDR3 totals 15 residues. In DNA form, the CDR3 reads TGTGCCAGCAGCGTCTCGACTAGCGGCCAAGAGACCCAGTACTTC. Protein sequence: CASSVSTSGQETQYF.

CDR3 protein: CASSQNSGAQRAKNIQYF. In nucleotides, the CDR3 is TGCGCCAGCAGTCAAAATAGCGGGGCCCAAAGAGCCAAAAACATTCAGTACTTC. The chain joins TRBV23-1 to TRBJ2-4; 8 bases align to TRBD2. TRBV23-1 carries the ORF label, with uncertain function. With 2 bases clipped from V and 0 bases from J, the junction kept 9 bases outside the gene matches. The CDR3 is 18 residues long.

The table lists this clone with a count of one. The CDR3 protein is CSVETMAGLNTEAFF. Written as DNA, the CDR3 is TGCAGCGTTGAAACAATGGCAGGCCTAAACACTGAAGCTTTCTTT. The chain combines TRBV29-1 with TRBJ1-1, with D unresolved. Germline V gives CDR1 SQVTM, CDR2 ANQGSEA. The CDR3 covers 15 residues. V lost 2 bases and J 2 bases, leaving 15 bases between the germline ends.

The chain combines TRBV4-1 with TRBJ2-5; 10 positions match TRBD2. Germline V lookup: CDR1 MGHRA, CDR2 YSYEKL. This CDR3 comprises 15 residues. V gave up 3 bases and J gave up 10 bases; unmatched junction bases: 11. CDR3 DNA: TGCGCCAGCAGCCAGCTAGCGGGGGCCGCCTCTGGCCAGTACTTC. Its translation: CASSQLAGAASGQYF.

The gene calls are TRBV4-1 and TRBJ2-3, with D possibly TRBD1 on 5 matching bases. From germline, CDR1 is MGHRA and CDR2 YSYEKL. V was cut by 8 bases and J by 1 base, with 22 bases left in between. CDR3 length equals 17 residues. In nucleotides, the CDR3 is TGCGCCAGCCTTTCTTTCCCCGGACAAGAGGGCACAGATACGCAGTATTTT. Translated: CASLSFPGQEGTDTQYF.

This clone has just a few counts. A far larger clone lies a single base away; this is likely a read error. This chain links TRBV13 with TRBJ2-7, with D perhaps matching TRBD2 (6 bases). CDR1 and CDR2 (germline): PRHDT, FYEKMQ (reference sequence). The CDR3 extends over 13 amino acids. The V and J ends lost 6 bases and 3 bases respectively, with 12 bases between them. The CDR3 bases are TGTGCCAGCAGTACTAGCCGGGGCTACGAGCAGTACTTC. Protein product: CASSTSRGYEQYF.

In nucleotides, the CDR3 is TGTGCCAGCAGTTATGGGGAAGGAGGCTCACCCCTCCACTTT. The encoded protein is CASSYGEGGSPLHF. The rearrangement links TRBV6-5 to TRBJ1-6; no definite D call. Germline values: CDR1 MNHEY, CDR2 SVGAGI. Trimming removed 3 bases from V and 10 bases from J, with 13 bases in between. CDR3 length: 14 amino acids.